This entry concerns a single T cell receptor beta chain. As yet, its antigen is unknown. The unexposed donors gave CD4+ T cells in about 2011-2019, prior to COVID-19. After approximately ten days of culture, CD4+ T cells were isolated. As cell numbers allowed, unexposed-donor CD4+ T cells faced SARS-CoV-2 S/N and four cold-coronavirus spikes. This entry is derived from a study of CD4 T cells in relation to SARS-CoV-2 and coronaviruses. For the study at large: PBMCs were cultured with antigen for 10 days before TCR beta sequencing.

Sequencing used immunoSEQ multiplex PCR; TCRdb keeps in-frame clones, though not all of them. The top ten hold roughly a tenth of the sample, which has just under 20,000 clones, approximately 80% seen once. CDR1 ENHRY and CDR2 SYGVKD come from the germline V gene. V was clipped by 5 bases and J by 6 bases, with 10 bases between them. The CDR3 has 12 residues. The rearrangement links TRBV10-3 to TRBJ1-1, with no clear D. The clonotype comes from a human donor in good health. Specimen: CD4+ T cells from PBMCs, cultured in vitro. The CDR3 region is CAISPLGAEAFF. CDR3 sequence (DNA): TGTGCCATCAGTCCTTTGGGCGCTGAAGCTTTCTTT.